This is a list of T cell receptor beta chains from one sample in a study of immune evolution from preneoplasia to lung adenocarcinoma. TCRdb's copy holds only in-frame clones and misses some; the assay was immunoSEQ multiplex PCR. The repertoire consists of roughly 8,300 clones, with around 83% occurring once and the leading ten covering 2.3%. Sequencing was done on a sample of FFPE invasive lung adenocarcinoma tissue. The source is a person between 45 and 75 years old with lung adenocarcinoma. CDR3s include the opening cysteine and the closing phenylalanine or tryptophan.

v_call	j_call	cdr3_aa
TRBV7-9	TRBJ2-3	CASSLPGLPTHTQYF
TRBV6-1	TRBJ2-5	CASSPAGPGAQYF
TRBV4-2	TRBJ2-2	CASSPDRGSTGELFF
TRBV2	TRBJ2-7	CASSRTPGYEQYF
TRBV29-1	TRBJ2-1	CSATERQIEQFF
TRBV7-2	TRBJ2-7	CASSLSDISSYEQYF
TRBV28	TRBJ1-4	CASTKAGGLEKLFF
TRBV28	TRBJ2-3	CASSDSEDPDTQYF
TRBV19	TRBJ2-7	CASSIGTGGNNEQYF
TRBV11-3	TRBJ2-2	CASSLGAGLTGELFF
TRBV5-1	TRBJ1-1	CASSLAVRAGENTEAFF
TRBV7-8	TRBJ2-7	CASSARGIYEQYF
TRBV4-2	TRBJ2-7	CASSQESGMSSYEQYF
TRBV7-9	TRBJ2-3	CASSFEQLDTQYF
TRBV10-3	TRBJ2-1	CAINSNHLSSYNEQFF